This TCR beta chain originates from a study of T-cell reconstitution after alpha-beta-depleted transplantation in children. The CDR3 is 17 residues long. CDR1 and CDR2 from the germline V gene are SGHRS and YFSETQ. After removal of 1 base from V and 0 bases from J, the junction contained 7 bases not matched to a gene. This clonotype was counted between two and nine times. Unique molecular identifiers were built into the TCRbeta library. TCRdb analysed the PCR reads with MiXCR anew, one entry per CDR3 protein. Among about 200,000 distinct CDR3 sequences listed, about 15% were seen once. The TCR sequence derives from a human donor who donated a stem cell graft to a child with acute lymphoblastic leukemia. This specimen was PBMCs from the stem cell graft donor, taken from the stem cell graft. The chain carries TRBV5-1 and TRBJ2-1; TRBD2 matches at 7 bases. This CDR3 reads CASSLFSGRSSYNEQFF. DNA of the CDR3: TGCGCCAGCAGCTTGTTTAGCGGGCGGAGCTCCTACAATGAGCAGTTCTTC.